Listed below are T cell receptor beta chains from one sample, sequenced in a study of T cells in Graves' hyperthyroidism and ophthalmopathy. TCRdb re-derived calls from the multiplex PCR reads in MiXCR, one entry per CDR3 protein. The sample lists 500,000 to 650,000 distinct CDR3 sequences, roughly 15% seen once, with 12% in the top ten. Specimen: blood. These receptors were collected from a woman aged 45-65 years with Graves' ophthalmopathy. Both conserved end residues are part of each CDR3. Rows may omit the clone size; those that give it use once, few, many or a size class.

clone_size,v_call,j_call,cdr3_aa
NA,TRBV7-9,TRBJ1-5,CASSLGGVGQPQHF
many,TRBV11-2,TRBJ2-1,CASSLTNSYEQFF
NA,TRBV29-1,TRBJ1-2,CSVKSGGFDYGYTF
many,TRBV6-1,TRBJ1-2,CASSSTEWGGYTF
few,TRBV6-2/TRBV6-3,TRBJ2-1,CASSYVYEQFF
NA,TRBV5-4,TRBJ2-2,CASSLLAGTNTGELFF
NA,TRBV24-1,TRBJ2-3,CATSEETVSMKSSTDTQYF
few,TRBV29-1,TRBJ2-7,CSVVTVHEQYF
many,TRBV7-3,TRBJ2-5,CASSISGRETQYF
many,TRBV6-2/TRBV6-3,TRBJ1-2,CASNPYGRLPGGYTF
many,TRBV20-1,TRBJ1-1,CSARDNRGKTEAFF
many,TRBV3-1,TRBJ1-5,CASSRGTGVQPQHF
many,TRBV5-1,TRBJ2-5,CASSSFQGAGETQYF
NA,TRBV7-9,TRBJ1-4,CASSSRAGGTTNEKLFF
NA,TRBV28,TRBJ2-3,CASSGIAGTSLDTQYF
NA,TRBV6-1,TRBJ1-4,CASSSGGQGNEKLFF
NA,TRBV29-1,TRBJ2-7,CSGGGGTGRTYEQYF
many,TRBV29-1,TRBJ2-3,CSVEGGGLGADTQYF
NA,TRBV20-1,TRBJ2-3,CSAMGGSGTDTQYF
many,TRBV6-1,TRBJ2-7,CASSWQREGFGEQYF
few,TRBV7-8,TRBJ2-4,CASSLVVQGAIAKNIQYF
NA,TRBV30,TRBJ2-1,CAWSAPPMTNEQFF
few,TRBV18,TRBJ1-6,CASSLNPGDNSPLHF
many,TRBV12-3/TRBV12-4,TRBJ2-2,CASRVTSGNTGELFF
NA,TRBV29-1,TRBJ2-1,CSVLGASGAYNEQFF
many,TRBV3-1,TRBJ2-1,CASSPSGRIAGEQFF
few,TRBV29-1,TRBJ1-1,CSVEGQYVGAFF
many,TRBV20-1,TRBJ2-3,CSASRPSGSTDTQYF
many,TRBV5-1,TRBJ2-5,CASSLDYRETQYF
NA,TRBV14,TRBJ2-2,CASSQLTGLAGDTGELFF
many,TRBV2,TRBJ1-5,CASSETSSNQPQHF
few,TRBV4-3,TRBJ2-1,CASSQEEIPWANEQFF
NA,TRBV11-2,TRBJ2-7,CASSLGVRLAADEQYF
NA,TRBV10-3,TRBJ2-2,CAISEGLAGVSIGELFF
many,TRBV6-2/TRBV6-3,TRBJ1-1,CASSYFRGTVNTEAFF
NA,TRBV12-5,TRBJ2-2,CASGLEAGELFF
few,TRBV9,TRBJ2-3,CASRNGETDTQYF
NA,TRBV5-4,TRBJ2-1,CASSLDEYNEQFF
few,TRBV14,TRBJ2-7,CASSHRQGSASYEQYF
many,TRBV7-8,TRBJ1-5,CASSLVGAGQLYQPQHF
many,TRBV10-3,TRBJ1-1,CAISSGQLSTEAFF